This TCR beta chain appears in the sequencing data of a study of molecular identifiers for immune sequencing clone quantification. Whole-study context: The replicate experiment used RNA from 20,000 or 100,000 naive CD8 cells. This RNA was split into five aliquots, and four of them were sequenced. Overall study findings and caveats: Barcode sharing among identical TCR molecules could make large clones appear smaller.

This clonotype was seen a handful of times. Antigen: not known. CDR3 size: 14 residues. In germline, CDR1 is LGHDT, CDR2 YNNKEL (reference sequence). V was clipped by 0 bases and J by 5 bases, with 10 bases between them. Bulk libraries came from a prior protocol with listed TCR primers. TCRdb re-called the PCR reads through MiXCR, storing one row per CDR3 protein. The data hold about 640,000 distinct CDR3 sequences, with 15% to 20% observed a single time. With RNA at 10%, 30% or 50%, naive CD8 libraries came from roughly 20,000 to 1,000,000 sorted cells. This receptor was identified in a human donor in good health. Some libraries in this study had Jurkat cell RNA spiked in. The sample was naive CD8+ T cells from blood, with Jurkat cell RNA spiked in. Indicated subset: FACS-sorted CD8+CD4-CCR7+CD45RA+ naive T cells. The chain recombines TRBV3-1 with TRBJ2-5; D gene uncertain. The chain's CDR3 is CASSQEPVRETQYF. The CDR3, as DNA: TGTGCCAGCAGCCAAGAACCGGTCCGGGAGACCCAGTACTTC.